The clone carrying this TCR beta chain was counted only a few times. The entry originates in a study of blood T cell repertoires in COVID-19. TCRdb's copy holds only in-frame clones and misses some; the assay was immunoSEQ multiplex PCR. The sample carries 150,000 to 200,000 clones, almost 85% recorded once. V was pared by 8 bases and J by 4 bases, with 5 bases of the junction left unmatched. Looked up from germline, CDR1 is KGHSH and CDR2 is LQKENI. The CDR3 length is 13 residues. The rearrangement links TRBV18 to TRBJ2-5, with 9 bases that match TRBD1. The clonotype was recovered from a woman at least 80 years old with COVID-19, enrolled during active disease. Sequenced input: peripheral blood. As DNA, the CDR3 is TGTGCCAGCGAATCGGACAGGGGAGAGACCCAGTACTTC. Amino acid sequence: CASESDRGETQYF.